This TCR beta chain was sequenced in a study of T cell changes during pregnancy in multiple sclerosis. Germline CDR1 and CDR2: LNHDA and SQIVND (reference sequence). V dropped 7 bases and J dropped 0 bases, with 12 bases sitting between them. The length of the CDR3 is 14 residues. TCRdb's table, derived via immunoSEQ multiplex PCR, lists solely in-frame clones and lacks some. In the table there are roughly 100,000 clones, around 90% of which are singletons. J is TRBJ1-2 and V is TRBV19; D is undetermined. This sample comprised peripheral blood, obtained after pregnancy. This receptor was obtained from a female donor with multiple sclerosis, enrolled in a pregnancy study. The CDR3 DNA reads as TGTGCCAGTATGAGGAACGGAGCTAACTATGGCTACACCTTC. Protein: CASMRNGANYGYTF. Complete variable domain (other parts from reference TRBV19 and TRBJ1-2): DGGITQSPKYLFRKEGQNVTLSCEQNLNHDAMYWYRQDPGQGLRLIYYSQIVNDFQKGDIAEGYSVSREKKESFPLTVTSAQKNPTAFYLCASMRNGANYGYTFGSGTRLTVV.